The entry below gives a single TCR beta chain sequence along with its context. J lost 0 bases, V lost 4 bases, and 5 bases had no gene match. Germline V gene lookup returns CDR1 MNHEY and CDR2 SMNVEV (reference sequence). The CDR3 extends over 15 amino acids. Original analysis: Amplification with reference gene primers provided the estimates of nucleated cell counts. Generated by immunoSEQ multiplex PCR, the TCRdb table keeps only in-frame clones and is missing some. V, J and clone size reflect that table, while D and trimming were determined from the DNA. The repertoire includes around 170,000 clones, 65% to 90% of them detected once, and roughly 9.1% sits in the top ten. This specimen belongs to a study of blood T cell repertoires in COVID-19. Across the whole study: Nucleic acid was either cDNA or gDNA, and it came from T cells, B-cell-depleted T cells, or PBMCs.

The gene calls are TRBV27 and TRBJ1-1; 7 nucleotides match TRBD1. The receptor comes from a man in his fifties with active or convalescent COVID-19. Sequencing was carried out using peripheral blood. The CDR3 sequence: CASSSPGQVNTEAFF. CDR3 DNA: TGTGCCAGCAGTTCACCTGGACAGGTGAACACTGAAGCTTTCTTT.